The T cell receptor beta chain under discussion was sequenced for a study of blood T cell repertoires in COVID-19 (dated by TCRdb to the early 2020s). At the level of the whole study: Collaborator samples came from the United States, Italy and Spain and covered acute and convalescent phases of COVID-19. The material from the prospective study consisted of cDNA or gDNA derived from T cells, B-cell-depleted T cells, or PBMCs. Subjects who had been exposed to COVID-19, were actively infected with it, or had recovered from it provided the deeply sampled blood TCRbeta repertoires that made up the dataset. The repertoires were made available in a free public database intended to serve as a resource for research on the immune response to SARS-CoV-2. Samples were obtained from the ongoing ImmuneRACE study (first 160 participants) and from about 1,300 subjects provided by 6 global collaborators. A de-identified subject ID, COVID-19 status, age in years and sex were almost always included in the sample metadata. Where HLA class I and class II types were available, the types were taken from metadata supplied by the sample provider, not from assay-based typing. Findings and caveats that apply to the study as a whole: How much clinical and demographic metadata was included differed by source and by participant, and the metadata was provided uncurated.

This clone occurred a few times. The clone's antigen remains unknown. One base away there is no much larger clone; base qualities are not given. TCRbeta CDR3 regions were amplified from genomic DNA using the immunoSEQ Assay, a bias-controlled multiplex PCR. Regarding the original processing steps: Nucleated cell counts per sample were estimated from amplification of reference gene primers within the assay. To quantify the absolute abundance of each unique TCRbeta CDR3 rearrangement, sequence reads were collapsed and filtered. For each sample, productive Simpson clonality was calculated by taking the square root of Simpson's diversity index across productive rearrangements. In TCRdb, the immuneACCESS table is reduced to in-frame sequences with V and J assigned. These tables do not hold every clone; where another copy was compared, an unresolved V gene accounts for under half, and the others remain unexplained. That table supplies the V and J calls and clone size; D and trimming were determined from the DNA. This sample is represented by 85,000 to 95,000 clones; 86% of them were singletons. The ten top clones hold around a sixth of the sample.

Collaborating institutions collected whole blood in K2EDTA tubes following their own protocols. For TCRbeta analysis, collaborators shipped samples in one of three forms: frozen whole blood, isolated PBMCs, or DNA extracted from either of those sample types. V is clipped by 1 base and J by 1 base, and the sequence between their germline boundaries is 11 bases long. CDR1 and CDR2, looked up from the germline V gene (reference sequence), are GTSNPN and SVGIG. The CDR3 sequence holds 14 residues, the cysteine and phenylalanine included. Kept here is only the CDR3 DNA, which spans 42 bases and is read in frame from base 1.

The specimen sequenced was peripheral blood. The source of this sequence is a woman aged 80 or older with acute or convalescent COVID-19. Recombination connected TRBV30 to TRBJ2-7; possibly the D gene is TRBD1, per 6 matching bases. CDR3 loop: CAWSDGGGSYEQYF. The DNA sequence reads TGTGCCTGGAGTGATGGGGGCGGTTCCTACGAGCAGTACTTC.